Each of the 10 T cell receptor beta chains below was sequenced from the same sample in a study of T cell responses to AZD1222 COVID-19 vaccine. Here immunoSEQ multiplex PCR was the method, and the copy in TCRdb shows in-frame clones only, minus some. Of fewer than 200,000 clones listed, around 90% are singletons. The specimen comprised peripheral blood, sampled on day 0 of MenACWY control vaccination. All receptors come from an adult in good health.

CDR3 nucleotides: TGTGCCAGCAGCCGGACCGGGATGATTAGGAGGTACGAGCAGTACTTC. This gives the protein CASSRTGMIRRYEQYF. The chain combines TRBV3-1 (or the pseudogene TRBV3-2) with TRBJ2-7; D possibly corresponds to TRBD2 (5 bases). Trimming cost V 4 bases and J 4 bases, with 20 bases left between them. Germline V gene sequence: CDR1 LGHDT, CDR2 YNNKEL (reference sequence). CDR3 length: 16 amino acids.

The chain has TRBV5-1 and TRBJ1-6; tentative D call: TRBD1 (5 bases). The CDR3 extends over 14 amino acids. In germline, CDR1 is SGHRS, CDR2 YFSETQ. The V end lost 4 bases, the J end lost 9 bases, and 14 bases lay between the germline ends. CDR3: CASSPAEGFSPLHF. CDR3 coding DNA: TGCGCCAGCAGCCCGGCCGAGGGGTTTTCACCCCTCCACTTT.

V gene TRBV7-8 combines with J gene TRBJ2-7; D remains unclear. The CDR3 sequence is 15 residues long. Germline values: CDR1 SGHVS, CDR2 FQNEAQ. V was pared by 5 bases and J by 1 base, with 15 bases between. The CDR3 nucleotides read TGTGCCAGCAGCCCGTTGACAAGGGATTCCTACGAGCAGTACTTC. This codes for CASSPLTRDSYEQYF.

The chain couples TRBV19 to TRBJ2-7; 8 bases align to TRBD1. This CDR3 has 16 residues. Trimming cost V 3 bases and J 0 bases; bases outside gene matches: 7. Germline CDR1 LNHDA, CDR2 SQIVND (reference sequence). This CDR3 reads CASSMRTGILSYEQYF. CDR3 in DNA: TGTGCCAGTAGTATGAGGACAGGGATCCTCTCCTACGAGCAGTACTTC.

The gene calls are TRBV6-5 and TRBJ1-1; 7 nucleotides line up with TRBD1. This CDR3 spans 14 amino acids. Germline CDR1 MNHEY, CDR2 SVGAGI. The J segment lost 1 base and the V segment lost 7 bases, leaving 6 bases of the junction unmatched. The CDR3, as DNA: TGTGCCAGCAAAAAGACAGGGAGGAACACTGAAGCTTTCTTT. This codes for CASKKTGRNTEAFF.

CDR3 amino acids: CASSGRDRGGRGYTF. The DNA for the CDR3 is TGTGCCAGCAGCGGTCGAGACAGGGGGGGTAGAGGCTACACCTTC. The rearrangement uses TRBV9 and TRBJ1-2; 9 positions match TRBD1. This CDR3 is built from 15 residues. V gave up 3 bases and J gave up 8 bases; unmatched junction bases: 11. CDR1 and CDR2 (germline): SGDLS, YYNGEE.

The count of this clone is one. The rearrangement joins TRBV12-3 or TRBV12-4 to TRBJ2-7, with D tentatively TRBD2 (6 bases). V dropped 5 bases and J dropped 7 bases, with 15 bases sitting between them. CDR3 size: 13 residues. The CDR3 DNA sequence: TGTGCCAGCAGTCCCACGGGGGTCGGAGAGCAGTACTTC. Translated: CASSPTGVGEQYF.

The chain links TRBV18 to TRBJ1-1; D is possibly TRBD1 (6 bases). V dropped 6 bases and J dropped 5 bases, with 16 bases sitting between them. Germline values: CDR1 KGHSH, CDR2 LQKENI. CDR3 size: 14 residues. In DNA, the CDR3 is TGTGCCAGCTCCCCCGCCAGGGGAGGGACTGAAGCTTTCTTT. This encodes CASSPARGGTEAFF.

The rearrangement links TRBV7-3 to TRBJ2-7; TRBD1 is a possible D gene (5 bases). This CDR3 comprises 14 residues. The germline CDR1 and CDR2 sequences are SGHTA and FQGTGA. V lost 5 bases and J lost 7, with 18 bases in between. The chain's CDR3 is CASSPGSTFGEQYF. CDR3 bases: TGTGCCAGCAGCCCAGGGTCTACGTTTGGGGAGCAGTACTTC.

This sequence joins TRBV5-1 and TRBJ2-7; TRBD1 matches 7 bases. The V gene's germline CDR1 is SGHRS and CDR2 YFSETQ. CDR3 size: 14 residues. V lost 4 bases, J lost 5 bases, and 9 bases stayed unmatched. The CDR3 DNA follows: TGCGCCAGCAGCGCACGGGACAGTCGCGACGAGCAGTACTTC. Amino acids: CASSARDSRDEQYF.